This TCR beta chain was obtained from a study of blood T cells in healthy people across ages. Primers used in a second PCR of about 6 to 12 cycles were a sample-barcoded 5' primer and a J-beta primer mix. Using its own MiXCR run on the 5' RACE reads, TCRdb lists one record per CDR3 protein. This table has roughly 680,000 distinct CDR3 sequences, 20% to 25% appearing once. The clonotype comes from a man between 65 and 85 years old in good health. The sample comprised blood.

CDR3 protein: CASSSRQGHQPQHF. CDR3 DNA sequence: TGTGCCAGCAGCTCCCGACAGGGCCATCAGCCCCAGCATTTT. The chain has TRBV7-2 and TRBJ1-5, with TRBD1 identical over 7 bases. With V trimmed by 4 bases and J by 5 bases, 5 bases remained unmatched. CDR1 and CDR2 from the germline V gene are SGHTA and FQGNSA. The CDR3 runs 14 residues.